These 16 T cell receptor beta chains originate from one sample sequenced in a study of control samples from healthy donors and cancer patients. Profiled with immunoSEQ multiplex PCR; TCRdb holds only in-frame clones, not every one. The sample carries about 170,000 clones, roughly nine tenths recorded once. The sample comprised blood. All receptors come from a woman in her twenties or thirties in good health.

To note about this clone: At one boundary the junction diverges from the germline segment, which might be a read error. The same CDR3 also results from other DNA sequences found in this sample. The chain combines TRBV6-1 with TRBJ1-2, with 8 positions matching TRBD1. Germline V CDR1 and CDR2: MNHNS, SASEGT. The CDR3 spans 15 residues. The CDR3 sequence is CASSEGQGSFYGYTF. CDR3 bases: TGTGCCAGTAGTGAAGGACAGGGTTCTTTCTATGGCTACACCTTC.

The V and J genes are TRBV30 and TRBJ2-7; D may be TRBD1 (5 bases). V shed 0 bases and J shed 5 bases, with 14 bases lying between them. CDR1 and CDR2 from the germline V gene are GTSNPN and SVGIG (reference sequence). This CDR3 has 14 amino acids. This CDR3 is CAWSVLAGIDEQYF. The CDR3 nucleotides are TGTGCCTGGAGTGTATTGGCAGGGATAGACGAGCAGTACTTC.

The chain links TRBV2 to TRBJ2-3; D is perhaps TRBD2 (6 bases). The germline V gene encodes CDR1 SNHLY and CDR2 FYNNEI. The V end lost 0 bases, the J end lost 0 bases, and 10 bases lay between the germline ends. This CDR3 region has 16 residues. The CDR3 nucleotides read TGTGCCAGCAGTGAAGCCCGCGGGGCGAGCACAGATACGCAGTATTTT. Amino acids: CASSEARGASTDTQYF.

As concerns this clone: Other nucleotide sequences from this sample produce the same CDR3. The chain links TRBV5-1 to TRBJ2-7, with 8 bases identical to TRBD1. This CDR3 has 15 residues. V was pared by 0 bases and J by 0 bases, with 2 bases of the junction left unmatched. Looked up from germline, CDR1 is SGHRS and CDR2 is YFSETQ. CDR3 amino acids: CASSLGTGHSYEQYF. CDR3 DNA sequence: TGCGCCAGCAGCTTGGGGACAGGGCACTCCTACGAGCAGTACTTC.

The chain recombines TRBV5-1 with TRBJ2-6; no reliable D call. The germline V gene has CDR1 SGHRS and CDR2 YFSETQ. The CDR3 covers 15 residues. Trimming took off 0 bases at V and 2 bases at J, with 6 bases between the two ends. The CDR3 nucleotides are TGCGCCAGCAGCTTGGCGGCAACTGGGGCCAACGTCCTGACTTTC. Amino acids: CASSLAATGANVLTF.

This clone was observed once. The V call is TRBV27, the J call TRBJ1-4; D unresolved. Germline V gene data show CDR1 as MNHEY and CDR2 as SMNVEV (reference sequence). V lost 2 bases, J lost 0 bases, and 7 bases lay in between. This CDR3 is 15 amino acids long. CDR3 sequence reads: CASSLRAPTNEKLFF. The CDR3 coding sequence is TGTGCCAGCAGTTTACGGGCCCCAACTAATGAAAAACTGTTTTTT.

This chain joins TRBV19 and TRBJ1-2; D is perhaps TRBD1 (6 bases). The length of the CDR3 is 11 residues. V dropped 4 bases and J dropped 7 bases, with 7 bases sitting between them. The germline gives CDR1 LNHDA, CDR2 SQIVND (reference sequence). CDR3 region: CASSTGVGYTF. Here the CDR3 DNA reads TGTGCCAGTAGTACAGGGGTTGGCTACACCTTC.

The V call is TRBV2, the J call TRBJ1-2; possible D gene TRBD1, 5 bases. This CDR3 comprises 13 residues. The germline V and J ends were trimmed by 6 bases and 3 bases, with 11 bases remaining between them. The germline gives CDR1 SNHLY, CDR2 FYNNEI. The chain's CDR3 is CASRGGRDYGYTF. The CDR3 DNA sequence: TGTGCCAGCAGGGGGGGACGGGACTATGGCTACACCTTC.

The genes are TRBV2 and TRBJ1-3; possibly TRBD1 for D (5 bases). CDR3 size: 14 residues. V was cut by 6 bases and J by 0 bases, with 9 bases left in between. Germline V gene data show CDR1 as SNHLY and CDR2 as FYNNEI. The CDR3 nucleotides read TGTGCCAGCAGGCCCCAGGGCTCTGGAAACACCATATATTTT. This codes for CASRPQGSGNTIYF. Using reference TRBV2 and TRBJ1-3 for the parts outside the CDR3, the full variable domain is EPEVTQTPSHQVTQMGQEVILRCVPISNHLYFYWYRQILGQKVEFLVSFYNNEISEKSEIFDDQFSVERPDGSNFTLKIRSTKLEDSAMYFCASRPQGSGNTIYFGEGSWLTVV.

The chain joins TRBV11-1 to TRBJ2-5; weak D call: TRBD1 (5 bases). V lost 3 bases, J lost 1 base, and 15 bases lay in between. The CDR3 has 16 amino acids. Germline assignment: CDR1 SGHAT and CDR2 FQDESV (reference sequence). This CDR3 is CASSFSSRASQETQYF. The CDR3 coding sequence is TGTGCCAGCAGCTTTTCGAGCAGGGCATCCCAAGAGACCCAGTACTTC.

The DNA of the CDR3 is TGTGCCAGCAGTCAAGGGACAGTCGGGGGCCACGAGCAGTACTTC. Protein product: CASSQGTVGGHEQYF. The rearrangement uses TRBV7-8 and TRBJ2-7; D perhaps matches TRBD1 (7 bases). Germline values: CDR1 SGHVS, CDR2 FQNEAQ. Trimming took 6 bases from V and 5 from J, leaving 20 bases between them. The CDR3 loop spans 15 amino acids.

This rearrangement joins TRBV7-9 to TRBJ1-5, with a tentative D call TRBD1 (5 bases). Trimming removed 2 bases at V and 5 bases at J, with 13 bases between. CDR1 and CDR2 (germline): SEHNR, FQNEAQ (reference sequence). The CDR3 spans 15 residues. Here the CDR3 DNA reads TGTGCCAGCAGCTTATCTGGGACCCCCCATCAGCCCCAGCATTTT. Translating gives CASSLSGTPHQPQHF.

About this clone itself: Mismatch with germline at one junction end may stem from a read error. This chain links TRBV29-1 with TRBJ2-1; no firm D call. The CDR3 length is 12 residues. CDR1 and CDR2 from the germline V gene are SQVTM and ANQGSEA. CDR3 sequence reads: CSGEGLYNEQFF. Here the CDR3 DNA reads TGCAGCGGTGAAGGCCTGTACAATGAGCAGTTCTTC.

The rearrangement links TRBV2 to TRBJ2-1; TRBD1 is a possible D gene (6 bases). The CDR3 has 12 amino acids. The V end lost 4 bases, the J end lost 5 bases, and 6 bases lay between the germline ends. CDR1 SNHLY and CDR2 FYNNEI come from the germline V gene. CDR3 nucleotides: TGTGCCAGCAGTGGACAGGACAATGAGCAGTTCTTC. Protein product: CASSGQDNEQFF.

This chain links TRBV19 with TRBJ2-3; D is perhaps TRBD1 (8 bases). V lost 6 bases and J 5 bases, leaving 15 bases between the germline ends. Germline V gene sequence: CDR1 LNHDA, CDR2 SQIVND (reference sequence). This CDR3 is 14 amino acids long. The CDR3 loop is CASRQGGAGDTQYF. CDR3 in DNA: TGTGCCAGTAGACAGGGGGGGGCGGGAGATACGCAGTATTTT.

The V call is TRBV28, the J call TRBJ1-2, with D tentatively TRBD1 (5 bases). The CDR3 is 14 residues long. From germline, CDR1 is MDHEN and CDR2 SYDVKM. Trimming cost V 0 bases and J 2 bases, with 7 bases left between them. The CDR3 protein is CASSLWGVNYGYTF. In nucleotides, the CDR3 is TGTGCCAGCAGTTTATGGGGGGTAAACTATGGCTACACCTTC.